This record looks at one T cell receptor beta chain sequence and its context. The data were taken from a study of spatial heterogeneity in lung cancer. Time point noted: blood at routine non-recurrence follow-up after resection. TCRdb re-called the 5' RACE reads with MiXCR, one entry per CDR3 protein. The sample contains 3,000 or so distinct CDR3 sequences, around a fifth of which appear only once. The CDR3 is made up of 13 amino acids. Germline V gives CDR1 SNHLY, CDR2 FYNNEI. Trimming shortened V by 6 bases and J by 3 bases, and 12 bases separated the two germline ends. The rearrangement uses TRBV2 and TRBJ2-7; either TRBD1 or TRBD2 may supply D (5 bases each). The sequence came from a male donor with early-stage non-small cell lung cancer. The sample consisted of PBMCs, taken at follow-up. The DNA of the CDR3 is TGTGCCAGCAGCTGGGACGAGGTCTACGAGCAGTACTTC. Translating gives CASSWDEVYEQYF. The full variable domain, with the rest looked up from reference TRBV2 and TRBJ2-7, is EPEVTQTPSHQVTQMGQEVILRCVPISNHLYFYWYRQILGQKVEFLVSFYNNEISEKSEIFDDQFSVERPDGSNFTLKIRSTKLEDSAMYFCASSWDEVYEQYFGPGTRLTVT.